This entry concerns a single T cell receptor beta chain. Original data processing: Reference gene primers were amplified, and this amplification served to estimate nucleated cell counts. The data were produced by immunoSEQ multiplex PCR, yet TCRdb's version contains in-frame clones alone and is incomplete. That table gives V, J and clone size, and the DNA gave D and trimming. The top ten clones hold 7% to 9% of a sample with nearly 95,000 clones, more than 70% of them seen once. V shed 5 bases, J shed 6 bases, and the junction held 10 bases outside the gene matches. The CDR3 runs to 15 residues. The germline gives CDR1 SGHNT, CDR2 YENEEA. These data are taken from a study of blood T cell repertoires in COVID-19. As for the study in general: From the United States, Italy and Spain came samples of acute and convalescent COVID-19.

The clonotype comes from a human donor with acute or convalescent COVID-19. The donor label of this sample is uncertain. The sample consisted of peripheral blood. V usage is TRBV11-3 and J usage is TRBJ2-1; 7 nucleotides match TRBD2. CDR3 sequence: CASSRSMERGNEQFF. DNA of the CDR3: TGTGCCAGCAGCCGAAGCATGGAGCGGGGCAATGAGCAGTTCTTC. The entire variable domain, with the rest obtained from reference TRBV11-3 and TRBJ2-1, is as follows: EAGVVQSPRYKIIEKKQPVAFWCNPISGHNTLYWYLQNLGQGPELLIRYENEEAVDDSQLPKDRFSAERLKGVDSTLKIQPAELGDSAVYLCASSRSMERGNEQFFGPGTRLTVL.